Included here is one TCR beta chain sequence, with context. Antigen: not known. At one boundary the junction diverges from the germline segment, which might be a read error. The record originates from a study of T cell responses to AZD1222 COVID-19 vaccine. Study findings and constraints: Sampling that yielded the repertoires occurred only after the peak T cell response. In a largely white British group with more females than males, clonal diversity was possibly underestimated.

Sequenced by immunoSEQ multiplex PCR; TCRdb stores in-frame clones only, minus some. The repertoire holds more than 100,000 clones, with roughly 88% as singletons. The CDR3 covers 15 residues. CDR1 SNHLY and CDR2 FYNNEI come from the germline V gene. This specimen was peripheral blood, taken on day 0 of AZD1222 vaccination. The rearrangement links TRBV2 to TRBJ1-6; D gene ambiguous. The receptor comes from an adult in good health. The CDR3 sequence is CASREDNTYNSPLHF. The CDR3 DNA follows: TGTGCCAGCAGAGAAGATAATACCTATAATTCACCCCTCCACTTT.